These T cell receptor beta chains were read from a single sample in a study of blood T cell repertoires in COVID-19. Assay: immunoSEQ multiplex PCR; the TCRdb copy retains only in-frame clones and omits some. Seen here are approximately 460,000 clones, about 88% observed once, and the top ten hold around 0.95%. Sequencing used peripheral blood. These TCRs come from a young man with COVID-19, enrolled during active disease. Each CDR3 is given with its conserved first and last residue. D genes are given only for firm matches. For some rows the clone size is stated as once, few or many, or as a class when expanded; others skip it.

CDR3 protein | CDR3 DNA | J gene | clone size | V gene | D gene
CASSPRVITVEQFF | TGCGCCAGCAGCCCCCGGGTGATAACTGTGGAGCAGTTCTTC | TRBJ2-1 | - | TRBV4-1 | -
CASNSGDRGVGYTF | TGTGCCAGCAACTCCGGGGACAGGGGGGTTGGCTACACCTTC | TRBJ1-2 | - | TRBV5-4 | TRBD1
CASSLAGTAFTDTQYF | TGCGCCAGCAGCTTGGCCGGGACAGCCTTCACAGATACGCAGTATTTT | TRBJ2-3 | - | TRBV5-1 | TRBD1
CASSGRDSHSNQPQHF | TGTGCCAGCAGTGGACGGGACAGTCATAGCAATCAGCCCCAGCATTTT | TRBJ1-5 | - | TRBV25-1 | TRBD1
CASEKGSYEQYF | TGTGCCAGCGAAAAGGGGTCCTACGAGCAGTACTTC | TRBJ2-7 | - | TRBV2 | -
CASSKGGGELFF | TGTGCCAGCAGCAAAGGCGGGGGGGAGCTGTTTTTT | TRBJ2-2 | - | TRBV21-1 | -
CASSQEFKSTSTDTQYF | TGTGCCAGCAGCCAAGAGTTCAAGAGTACTAGCACAGATACGCAGTATTTT | TRBJ2-3 | - | TRBV4-2 | -
CASSPMGLAGENEQFF | TGTGCCAGCAGCCCAATGGGACTAGCGGGAGAAAATGAGCAGTTCTTC | TRBJ2-1 | - | TRBV11-2 | TRBD2
CASRGTGLDREKLFF | TGTGCCAGCAGAGGGACAGGGCTGGATCGGGAAAAACTGTTTTTT | TRBJ1-4 | - | TRBV5-6 | TRBD1
CASSLTGADSPLHF | TGCGCCAGCAGCTTGACAGGGGCGGATTCACCCCTCCACTTT | TRBJ1-6 | - | TRBV5-1 | TRBD1
CASSYGLAGGYEQYF | TGTGCCAGCAGTTACGGCCTAGCGGGGGGGTACGAGCAGTACTTC | TRBJ2-7 | - | TRBV6-5 | TRBD2
CASSPAGAEQYF | TGTGCCAGCTCACCGGCAGGGGCCGAGCAGTACTTC | TRBJ2-7 | - | TRBV18 | -
CASSRRQGKEETQYF | TGTGCCAGCAGCCGAAGACAGGGGAAGGAAGAGACCCAGTACTTC | TRBJ2-5 | - | TRBV11-3 | TRBD1
CASSLGAILHF | TGTGCCAGTAGTCTTGGGGCCATACTGCATTTT | TRBJ1-5 | - | TRBV19 | -
CASSTGLLNSPLHF | TGTGCCAGCAGCACGGGACTCTTGAATTCACCCCTCCACTTT | TRBJ1-6 | - | TRBV11-2 | -
CASSPLRGRQRGNTEAFF | TGTGCCAGCAGTCCCCTCAGGGGGAGGCAGAGGGGGAACACTGAAGCTTTCTTT | TRBJ1-1 | once | TRBV27 | TRBD1
CASRGGVTNEKLFF | TGTGCCAGCAGGGGGGGGGTGACTAATGAAAAACTGTTTTTT | TRBJ1-4 | - | TRBV2 | -
CASSQDKAGDTDTQYF | TGCGCCAGCAGCCAAGATAAAGCGGGGGACACAGATACGCAGTATTTT | TRBJ2-3 | once | TRBV4-1 | TRBD2
CASSLGLAGGYNEQFF | TGCGCCAGCAGCTTGGGACTAGCGGGGGGGTACAATGAGCAGTTCTTC | TRBJ2-1 | - | TRBV5-1 | TRBD2
CAIRAWTSGRRDEQFF | TGTGCCATCAGGGCCTGGACTAGCGGGAGACGGGATGAGCAGTTCTTC | TRBJ2-1 | - | TRBV10-3 | TRBD2
CASSRLAEETQYF | TGTGCCAGCAGCCGGCTAGCGGAAGAGACCCAGTACTTC | TRBJ2-5 | - | TRBV14 | TRBD2
CASSLVEGPGGTF | TGTGCCAGCAGCTTGGTAGAAGGTCCGGGGGGGACCTTC | TRBJ1-2 | few | TRBV5-6 | -
CASSFVPGLAANEQFF | TGTGCCAGCAGCTTCGTTCCAGGACTAGCGGCCAATGAGCAGTTCTTC | TRBJ2-1 | - | TRBV7-9 | TRBD2
CAATGVVTDTQYF | TGTGCCGCTACAGGGGTGGTGACAGATACGCAGTATTTT | TRBJ2-3 | - | TRBV6-5 | TRBD1
CASSLFQGTYEQYF | TGTGCCAGCAGCTTATTCCAGGGGACCTACGAGCAGTACTTC | TRBJ2-7 | - | TRBV7-9 | -
CASSYSRYNEQFF | TGTGCCAGCAGTTACTCCCGGTACAATGAGCAGTTCTTC | TRBJ2-1 | - | TRBV6-2/TRBV6-3 | -
CASSHAGADTQYF | TGTGCCAGCAGCCACGCCGGGGCAGATACGCAGTATTTT | TRBJ2-3 | - | TRBV11-2 | -
CASSEDLGRSGTGELFF | TGTGCCAGCAGTGAAGATTTGGGTAGATCGGGGACCGGGGAGCTGTTTTTT | TRBJ2-2 | - | TRBV6-1 | -
CASSQSPSTDTQYF | TGTGCCAGCAGCCAATCTCCTAGCACAGATACGCAGTATTTT | TRBJ2-3 | - | TRBV3-1/TRBV3-2 | -
CASSLIQGSNTGELFF | TGTGCCAGCAGCTTAATACAGGGATCAAACACCGGGGAGCTGTTTTTT | TRBJ2-2 | - | TRBV7-3 | -
CASGPSPLGAGGLDNEQFF | TGTGCCAGCGGCCCGAGCCCCCTAGGAGCGGGGGGGCTGGACAATGAGCAGTTCTTC | TRBJ2-1 | - | TRBV2 | TRBD2
CASSSRTSGERTDTQYF | TGTGCTAGCAGCTCCAGGACTAGCGGGGAGCGCACAGATACGCAGTATTTT | TRBJ2-3 | - | TRBV7-7 | TRBD2
CASSQASGASYEQYF | TGCGCCAGCAGCCAAGCTAGCGGAGCTTCCTACGAGCAGTACTTC | TRBJ2-7 | once | TRBV4-1 | TRBD2
CASSTPRGPVDNEQFF | TGTGCCAGCAGCACTCCGCGGGGGCCGGTGGACAATGAGCAGTTCTTC | TRBJ2-1 | once | TRBV5-5 | -
CASSFSGLAGVGEIGELFF | TGTGCCAGCAGCTTCTCGGGACTAGCGGGAGTCGGAGAGATCGGGGAGCTGTTTTTT | TRBJ2-2 | - | TRBV11-3 | TRBD2
CATSTLTGVTSYEQYF | TGTGCCACCAGCACCTTGACAGGGGTGACCTCCTACGAGCAGTACTTC | TRBJ2-7 | - | TRBV15 | TRBD1
CASSHGSTGNSPLHF | TGCGCCAGCAGCCATGGATCTACGGGTAATTCACCCCTCCACTTT | TRBJ1-6 | - | TRBV4-1 | -
CASSTSLNTGELFF | TGTGCCAGCAGCACTAGTCTCAACACCGGGGAGCTGTTTTTT | TRBJ2-2 | - | TRBV3-1/TRBV3-2 | -
CASSRIAGGVNEQFF | TGTGCCAGCAGTCGAATAGCGGGAGGGGTAAATGAGCAGTTCTTC | TRBJ2-1 | - | TRBV7-2 | TRBD2
CAWSVRGNSPLHF | TGTGCCTGGAGTGTACGCGGAAATTCACCCCTCCACTTT | TRBJ1-6 | - | TRBV30 | -
CASSKTSGGNFTDTQYF | TGTGCCAGTAGTAAGACTAGCGGGGGGAACTTCACAGATACGCAGTATTTT | TRBJ2-3 | - | TRBV19 | TRBD2
CASDPGQGARVETQYF | TGCGCCAGCGACCCGGGACAGGGGGCTCGAGTGGAGACCCAGTACTTC | TRBJ2-5 | once | TRBV5-1 | TRBD1
CASSNEGYSNQPQHF | TGTGCCAGCAGTAACGAGGGATATAGCAATCAGCCCCAGCATTTT | TRBJ1-5 | - | TRBV2 | -
CASSQGRTGSPYQETQYF | TGTGCCAGCAGCCAAGGAAGGACAGGGTCTCCGTACCAAGAGACCCAGTACTTC | TRBJ2-5 | - | TRBV4-2 | TRBD1
CASSYLQGAYSPLHF | TGTGCCAGCAGTTACCTACAGGGGGCTTATTCACCCCTCCACTTT | TRBJ1-6 | - | TRBV6-6 | TRBD1
CASSRDSLRTGELFF | TGTGCCAGCAGCCGGGACAGCCTTAGGACCGGGGAGCTGTTTTTT | TRBJ2-2 | - | TRBV7-3 | TRBD1
CASSLGATQYF | TGCGCCAGCAGCTTGGGAGCTACGCAGTATTTT | TRBJ2-3 | - | TRBV5-1 | -
CASRSSGEQYF | TGTGCCAGCAGATCCAGTGGCGAGCAGTACTTC | TRBJ2-7 | - | TRBV6-6 | -
CASSIDGTSSPDEQYF | TGTGCCAGTAGTATAGACGGGACTAGCTCGCCCGACGAGCAGTACTTC | TRBJ2-7 | - | TRBV19 | TRBD2
CATSRADRTYGYTF | TGTGCCACCAGCAGAGCGGACAGAACCTATGGCTACACCTTC | TRBJ1-2 | - | TRBV15 | -